This TCR beta chain was retrieved from a study of Graves' ophthalmopathy and Graves' hyperthyroidism. Patients were left out if they had other autoimmune diseases, uncontrolled infections, pregnancy or lactation. This clonotype was observed many times. The CDR3 is 13 residues long. V lost 0 bases to trimming and J lost 11 bases, with 14 bases between them. From germline, CDR1 is SGHRS and CDR2 YFSETQ. From RNA, the CDR3 regions of TCR beta chains were amplified and sequenced. A first-round RT-PCR used HTBI primers, followed by a second-round multiplex PCR. TCRdb re-derived calls from the multiplex PCR reads in MiXCR, one entry per CDR3 protein. Of about 420,000 distinct CDR3 sequences in the sample, around a fifth were seen once.

The TCR originated in a woman between 18 and 30 years old with stable Graves' hyperthyroidism. The rearrangement joins TRBV5-1 to TRBJ1-1; no reliable D call. What was sequenced was peripheral blood. The CDR3 DNA is TGCGCCAGCAGCTTGGCTGGTCTCTCGAGGGCTTTCTTT. It encodes CASSLAGLSRAFF.